The 16 T cell receptor beta chains listed next were all sequenced from one sample in a study of shared clonotypes between healthy human individuals. Profiled with immunoSEQ multiplex PCR; TCRdb holds only in-frame clones, not every one. The sample includes about 1 million clones, roughly 75% seen only once; the top ten take about 1.5%. The sequencing sample was made of memory CD4+ T cells sorted from blood. Subset indicated: CD45RA-negative fraction. The receptor set was obtained from a man younger than 35 in good health.

This chain connects TRBV6-6 to TRBJ2-7; the D is unclear. Trimming removed 5 bases at V and 0 bases at J, with 11 bases between. The CDR3 extends over 14 amino acids. CDR1 and CDR2 (germline): MNHNY, SVGAGI (reference sequence). The CDR3 DNA reads as TGTGCCAGCAGTACCCCTAGGAGCTCCTACGAGCAGTACTTC. As protein: CASSTPRSSYEQYF.

The chain couples TRBV30 to TRBJ1-4, with a weak D call TRBD1 (6 bases). Trimming shortened V by 4 bases and J by 3 bases, and 12 bases separated the two germline ends. The CDR3 totals 14 residues. Looked up from germline, CDR1 is GTSNPN and CDR2 is SVGIG (reference sequence). The DNA of the CDR3 is TGTGCCTGGACAAAGGGGGTAGCTAATGAAAAACTGTTTTTT. The encoded protein is CAWTKGVANEKLFF.

The V gene is TRBV2, the J gene TRBJ2-5; D possibly corresponds to TRBD2 (5 bases). Germline V gives CDR1 SNHLY, CDR2 FYNNEI. Trimming removed 6 bases at V and 5 bases at J, with 10 bases between. The CDR3 has 12 amino acids. CDR3 region: CASRAEAETQYF. DNA for the CDR3: TGTGCCAGCAGAGCGGAGGCGGAGACCCAGTACTTC. The whole variable domain, remainder taken from reference TRBV2 and TRBJ2-5, is EPEVTQTPSHQVTQMGQEVILRCVPISNHLYFYWYRQILGQKVEFLVSFYNNEISEKSEIFDDQFSVERPDGSNFTLKIRSTKLEDSAMYFCASRAEAETQYFGPGTRLLVL.

As concerns this clone: In the same sample, other DNA sequences code for this CDR3. The chain carries TRBV2 and TRBJ2-1; TRBD1 aligns across 7 bases. V lost 4 bases to trimming and J lost 0 bases; unmatched junction nucleotides: 0. Germline CDR1 reads SNHLY; CDR2 reads FYNNEI. The CDR3 runs to 14 residues. CDR3 bases: TGTGCCAGCAGTGGACAGGGCTCCTACAATGAGCAGTTCTTC. Encoded protein: CASSGQGSYNEQFF.

The chain links TRBV6-6 to TRBJ2-3, with 10 bases lining up with TRBD2. The CDR3 has 13 residues. Germline CDR1 MNHNY, CDR2 SVGAGI (reference sequence). The trim removed 8 bases at V and 4 bases at J, leaving 3 bases unmatched. The CDR3 protein is CASQTSGSDTQYF. The CDR3 DNA is TGTGCCAGCCAGACTAGCGGGTCAGATACGCAGTATTTT.

This rearrangement joins TRBV11-2 to TRBJ2-3; D unresolved. The CDR3 length is 12 residues. Trimming took 6 bases from V and 5 from J, leaving 9 bases between them. Germline V gives CDR1 SGHAT, CDR2 FQNNGV. Here the CDR3 reads CASSQRGDTQYF. The CDR3 DNA reads as TGTGCCAGCAGTCAGCGTGGAGATACGCAGTATTTT.

The rearrangement joins TRBV7-2 to TRBJ2-7; the match to TRBD2 covers 9 bases. V dropped 0 bases and J dropped 4; count of bases not matched to a gene: 1. CDR3 length: 14 amino acids. Per the germline V gene, CDR1 is SGHTA and CDR2 is FQGNSA. The CDR3 loop is CASSLASGRYEQYF. The CDR3 nucleotides are TGTGCCAGCAGCTTAGCCAGCGGGAGGTACGAGCAGTACTTC.

The table lists this clone with a count of one. The chain links TRBV4-3 to TRBJ1-5, with TRBD1 as a possible D gene (5 bases). The CDR3 length is 15 residues. Germline V lookup: CDR1 LGHNA, CDR2 YSLEER. The ends were cut back, 0 bases at V and 7 bases at J, with 13 bases in the middle. In DNA, the CDR3 is TGCGCCAGCAGCCAAGAATGGCGGGGCCCACAGCCCCAGCATTTT. Protein sequence: CASSQEWRGPQPQHF.

V gene TRBV27 combines with J gene TRBJ1-6; 7 bases are shared with TRBD1. The V segment lost 3 bases and the J segment 2 bases; nucleotides outside the gene matches: 7. The V gene's germline CDR1 is MNHEY and CDR2 SMNVEV (reference sequence). The CDR3 has 17 residues. This CDR3 is CASSLRGPSTYNSPLHF. DNA of the CDR3: TGTGCCAGCAGTTTGAGGGGGCCAAGCACCTATAATTCACCCCTCCACTTT.

The rearrangement joins TRBV28 to TRBJ2-7, with TRBD1 matching over 7 bases. This CDR3 comprises 14 residues. The junction had 4 bases not matched to a gene; V was cut back by 2 bases and J by 3 bases. CDR1 and CDR2 from the germline V gene are MDHEN and SYDVKM. The CDR3 nucleotides are TGTGCCAGCAGTTTAGGAGACAGGGACTACGAGCAGTACTTC. It is translated as CASSLGDRDYEQYF.

With respect to this clone: The same CDR3 is also encoded by other DNA sequences in this sample. The chain links TRBV29-1 to TRBJ2-5, with 12 bases matching TRBD1. The CDR3 runs 15 residues. Germline values: CDR1 SQVTM, CDR2 ANQGSEA. With V trimmed by 2 bases and J by 5 bases, 6 bases remained unmatched. CDR3 nucleotide sequence: TGCAGCGTTGAACGGGGGACAGGGGGCGGGGAGACCCAGTACTTC. Translation: CSVERGTGGGETQYF.

The sample holds a few counts of this clone. The rearrangement links TRBV27 to TRBJ2-1, with 7 bases that match TRBD1. J lost 3 bases, V lost 7 bases, and 9 bases had no gene match. The CDR3 extends over 15 amino acids. Per the germline V gene, CDR1 is MNHEY and CDR2 is SMNVEV (reference sequence). The CDR3 protein is CASTKKGALYNEQFF. The CDR3 region has the DNA TGTGCCAGCACTAAGAAGGGGGCGCTCTACAATGAGCAGTTCTTC.

The chain has TRBV29-1 and TRBJ2-5, with D possibly TRBD2 on 7 matching bases. Per the germline V gene, CDR1 is SQVTM and CDR2 is ANQGSEA. Trimming removed 7 bases from V and 5 bases from J, with 17 bases in between. The CDR3 extends over 13 amino acids. In DNA form, the CDR3 reads TGCAGCGGCCGGTTCGGGGGGCGCGAGACCCAGTACTTC. Translated, it gives CSGRFGGRETQYF.

The chain combines TRBV5-4 with TRBJ2-3; 10 nucleotides match TRBD1. Germline V gene data show CDR1 as SGHNT and CDR2 as YYREEE (reference sequence). CDR3 size: 16 residues. V lost 2 bases and J lost 1; bases outside the gene matches: 4. In nucleotides, the CDR3 is TGTGCCAGCAGCTTTGGGGACAGGGGCCGCACAGATACGCAGTATTTT. This translates into CASSFGDRGRTDTQYF.

The J gene is TRBJ2-7, the V gene TRBV11-2, with 8 bases aligning to TRBD1. Germline V lookup: CDR1 SGHAT, CDR2 FQNNGV. The CDR3 length is 15 residues. The V and J ends lost 5 bases and 1 base, in that order; junction bases with no gene match: 7. As DNA, the CDR3 is TGTGCCAGCAGCCTGCAGGGGGCTAGTTCCTACGAGCAGTACTTC. This codes for CASSLQGASSYEQYF.

The chain has TRBV5-8 and TRBJ2-5; D not resolved. The CDR3 has 14 amino acids. Per the germline V gene, CDR1 is SGHTS and CDR2 is YDEGEE. V was cut by 0 bases and J by 3 bases, with 9 bases left in between. The CDR3 here is CASSLGGREETQYF. The CDR3 DNA follows: TGTGCCAGCAGCTTGGGTGGCAGAGAAGAGACCCAGTACTTC.